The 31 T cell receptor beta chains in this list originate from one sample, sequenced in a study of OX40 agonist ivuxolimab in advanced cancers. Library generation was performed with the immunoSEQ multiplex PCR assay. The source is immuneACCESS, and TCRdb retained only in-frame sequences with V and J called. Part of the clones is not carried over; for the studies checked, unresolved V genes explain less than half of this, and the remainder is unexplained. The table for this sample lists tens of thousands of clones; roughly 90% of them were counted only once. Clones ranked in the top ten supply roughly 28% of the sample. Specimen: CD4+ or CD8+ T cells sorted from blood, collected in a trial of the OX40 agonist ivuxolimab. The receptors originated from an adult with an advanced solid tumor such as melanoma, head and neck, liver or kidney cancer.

CDR3 protein: CASSQGRGGTEAFF. The CDR3 nucleotides are TGCGCCAGCAGCCAGGGTCGGGGGGGCACTGAAGCTTTCTTT. This sequence joins TRBV4-1 and TRBJ1-1, with D tentatively TRBD1 (5 bases). Trimming shortened V by 3 bases and J by 4 bases, and 12 bases separated the two germline ends. This CDR3 has 14 residues. Germline loops: CDR1 MGHRA, CDR2 YSYEKL.

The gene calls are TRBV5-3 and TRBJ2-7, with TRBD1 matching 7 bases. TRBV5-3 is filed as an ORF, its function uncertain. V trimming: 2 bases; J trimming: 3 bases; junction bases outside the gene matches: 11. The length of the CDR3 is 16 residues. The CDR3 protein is CARSFPGQDDFYEQYF. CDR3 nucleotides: TGTGCCAGAAGCTTCCCTGGACAGGACGACTTCTACGAGCAGTACTTC.

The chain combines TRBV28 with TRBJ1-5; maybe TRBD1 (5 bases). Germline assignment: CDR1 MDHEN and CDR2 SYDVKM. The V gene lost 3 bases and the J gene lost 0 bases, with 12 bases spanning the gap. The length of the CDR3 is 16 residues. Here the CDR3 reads CASSFPDGASNQPQHF. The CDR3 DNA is TGTGCCAGCAGTTTTCCCGACGGGGCTAGCAATCAGCCCCAGCATTTT.

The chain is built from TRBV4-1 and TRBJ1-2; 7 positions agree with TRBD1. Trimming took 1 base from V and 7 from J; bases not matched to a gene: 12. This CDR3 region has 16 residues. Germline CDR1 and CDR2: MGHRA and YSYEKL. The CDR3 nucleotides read TGCGCCAGCAGCCAAGTTGCAGGGGGGATTATGGGTGGCTACACCTTC. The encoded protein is CASSQVAGGIMGGYTF.

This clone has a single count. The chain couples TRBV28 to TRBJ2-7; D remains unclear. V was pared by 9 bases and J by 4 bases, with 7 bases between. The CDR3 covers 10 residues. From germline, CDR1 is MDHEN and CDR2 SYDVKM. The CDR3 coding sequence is TGTGCCAGGAAAAGTTACGAGCAGTACTTC. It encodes CARKSYEQYF.

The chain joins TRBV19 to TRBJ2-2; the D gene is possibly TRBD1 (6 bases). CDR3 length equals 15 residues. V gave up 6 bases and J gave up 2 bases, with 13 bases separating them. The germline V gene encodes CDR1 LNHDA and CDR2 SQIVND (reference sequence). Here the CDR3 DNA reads TGTGCCAGTAGGGCGACAGGCGCCAACACCGGGGAGCTGTTTTTT. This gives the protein CASRATGANTGELFF.

CDR3 sequence: CASIGGRADEQYF. As DNA, the CDR3 is TGTGCCAGCATAGGGGGCAGGGCCGACGAGCAGTACTTC. The chain has TRBV28 and TRBJ2-7; 7 bases match TRBD1. The length of the CDR3 is 13 residues. Trimming cost V 7 bases and J 5 bases; bases outside gene matches: 8. From germline, CDR1 is MDHEN and CDR2 SYDVKM.

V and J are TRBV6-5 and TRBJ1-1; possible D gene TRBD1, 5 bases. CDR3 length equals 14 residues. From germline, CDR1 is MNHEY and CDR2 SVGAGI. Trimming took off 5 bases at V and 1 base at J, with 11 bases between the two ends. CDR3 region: CASSASGGNTEAFF. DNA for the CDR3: TGTGCCAGCAGTGCCTCCGGGGGGAACACTGAAGCTTTCTTT.

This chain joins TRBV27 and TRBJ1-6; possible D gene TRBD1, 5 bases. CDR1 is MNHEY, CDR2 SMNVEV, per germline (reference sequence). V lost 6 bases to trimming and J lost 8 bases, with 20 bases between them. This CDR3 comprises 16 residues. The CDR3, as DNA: TGTGCCAGCAGATTCGGGGGTGGACCCCTCCATTCACCCCTCCACTTT. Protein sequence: CASRFGGGPLHSPLHF.

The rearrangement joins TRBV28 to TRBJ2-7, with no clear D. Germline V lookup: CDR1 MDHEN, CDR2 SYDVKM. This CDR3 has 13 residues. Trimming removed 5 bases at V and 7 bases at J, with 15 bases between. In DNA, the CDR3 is TGTGCCAGCAGTCCCCCGTTGACGCAGGAGCAGTACTTC. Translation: CASSPPLTQEQYF.

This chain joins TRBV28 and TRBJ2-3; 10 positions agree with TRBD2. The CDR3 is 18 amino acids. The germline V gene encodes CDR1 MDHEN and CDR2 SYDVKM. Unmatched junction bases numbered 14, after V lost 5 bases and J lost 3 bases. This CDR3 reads CASSLSSGSTLWTDTQYF. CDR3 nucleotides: TGTGCCAGCAGTCTCTCTAGCGGGAGCACCCTTTGGACAGATACGCAGTATTTT.

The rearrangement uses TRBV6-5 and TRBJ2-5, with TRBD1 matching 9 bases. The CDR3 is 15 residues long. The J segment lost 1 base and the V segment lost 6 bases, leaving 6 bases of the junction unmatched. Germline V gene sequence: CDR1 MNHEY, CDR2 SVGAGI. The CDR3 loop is CASSPGQGTQETQYF. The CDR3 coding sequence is TGTGCCAGCAGCCCGGGACAGGGTACCCAAGAGACCCAGTACTTC.

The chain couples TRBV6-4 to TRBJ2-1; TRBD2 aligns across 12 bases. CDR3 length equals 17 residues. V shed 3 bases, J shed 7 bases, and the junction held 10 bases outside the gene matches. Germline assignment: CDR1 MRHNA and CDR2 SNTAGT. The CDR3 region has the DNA TGTGCCAGCAGTGATCTCTCTAGCGGGGGGGCACCGAATGAGCAGTTCTTC. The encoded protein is CASSDLSSGGAPNEQFF.

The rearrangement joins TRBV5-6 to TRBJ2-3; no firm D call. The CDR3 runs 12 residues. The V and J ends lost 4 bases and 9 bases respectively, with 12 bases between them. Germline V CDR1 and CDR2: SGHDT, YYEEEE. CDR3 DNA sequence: TGTGCCAGCAGCCGCGTCGGTGAGACGCAGTATTTT. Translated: CASSRVGETQYF.

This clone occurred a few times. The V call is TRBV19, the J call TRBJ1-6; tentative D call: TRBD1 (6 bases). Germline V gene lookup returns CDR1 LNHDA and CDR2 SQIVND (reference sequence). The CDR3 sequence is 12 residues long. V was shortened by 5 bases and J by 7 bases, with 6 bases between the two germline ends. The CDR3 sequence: CASSQGNSPLHF. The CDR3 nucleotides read TGTGCCAGTAGTCAGGGGAATTCACCCCTCCACTTT.

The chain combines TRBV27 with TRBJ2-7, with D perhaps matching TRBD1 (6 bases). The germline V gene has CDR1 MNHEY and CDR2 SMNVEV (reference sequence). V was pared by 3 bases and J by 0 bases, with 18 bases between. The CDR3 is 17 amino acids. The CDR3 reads CASSFFRDTASSYEQYF. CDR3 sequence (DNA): TGTGCCAGCAGTTTTTTCCGGGACACCGCGAGCTCCTACGAGCAGTACTTC.

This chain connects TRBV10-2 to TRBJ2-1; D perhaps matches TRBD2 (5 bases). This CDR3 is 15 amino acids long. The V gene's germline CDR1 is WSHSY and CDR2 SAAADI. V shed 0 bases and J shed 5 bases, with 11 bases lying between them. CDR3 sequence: CASSESRGSHNEQFF. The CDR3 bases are TGCGCCAGCAGTGAGTCACGAGGGAGCCACAATGAGCAGTTCTTC.

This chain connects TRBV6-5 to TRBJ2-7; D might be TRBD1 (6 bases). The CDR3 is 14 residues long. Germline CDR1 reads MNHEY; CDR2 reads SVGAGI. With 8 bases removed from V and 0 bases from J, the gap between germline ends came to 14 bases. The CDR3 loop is CASANRQDSYEQYF. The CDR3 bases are TGTGCCAGCGCGAACCGACAGGACTCCTACGAGCAGTACTTC.

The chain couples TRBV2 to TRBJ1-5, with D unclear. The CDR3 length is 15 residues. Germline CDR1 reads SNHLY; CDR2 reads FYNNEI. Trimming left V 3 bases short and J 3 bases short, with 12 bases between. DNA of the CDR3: TGTGCCAGCAGTGAGGGCAGTAGTTCCAATCAGCCCCAGCATTTT. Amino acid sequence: CASSEGSSSNQPQHF.

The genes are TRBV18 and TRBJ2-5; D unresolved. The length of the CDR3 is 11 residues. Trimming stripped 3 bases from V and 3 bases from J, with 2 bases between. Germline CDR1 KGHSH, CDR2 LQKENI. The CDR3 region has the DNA TGTGCCAGCTCACCGGAAGAGACCCAGTACTTC. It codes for CASSPEETQYF.

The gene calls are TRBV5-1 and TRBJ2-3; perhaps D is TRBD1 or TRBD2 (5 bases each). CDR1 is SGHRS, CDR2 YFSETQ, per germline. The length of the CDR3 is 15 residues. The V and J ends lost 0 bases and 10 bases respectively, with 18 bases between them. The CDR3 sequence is CASSLVGDGGAPQYF. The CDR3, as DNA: TGCGCCAGCAGCTTGGTGGGTGATGGGGGAGCTCCGCAGTATTTT.

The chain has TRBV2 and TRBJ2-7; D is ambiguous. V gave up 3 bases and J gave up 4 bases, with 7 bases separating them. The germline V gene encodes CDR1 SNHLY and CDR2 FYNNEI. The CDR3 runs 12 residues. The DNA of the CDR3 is TGTGCCAGCAGTGATCCCAGTTACGAGCAGTACTTC. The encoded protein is CASSDPSYEQYF. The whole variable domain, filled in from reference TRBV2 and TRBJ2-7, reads EPEVTQTPSHQVTQMGQEVILRCVPISNHLYFYWYRQILGQKVEFLVSFYNNEISEKSEIFDDQFSVERPDGSNFTLKIRSTKLEDSAMYFCASSDPSYEQYFGPGTRLTVT.

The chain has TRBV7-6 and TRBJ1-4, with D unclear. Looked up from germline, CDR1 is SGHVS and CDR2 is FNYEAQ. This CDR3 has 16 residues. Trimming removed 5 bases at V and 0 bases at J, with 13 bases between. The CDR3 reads CASSLTSLSTNEKLFF. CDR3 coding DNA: TGTGCCAGCAGCCTTACGTCCCTCTCAACTAATGAAAAACTGTTTTTT.

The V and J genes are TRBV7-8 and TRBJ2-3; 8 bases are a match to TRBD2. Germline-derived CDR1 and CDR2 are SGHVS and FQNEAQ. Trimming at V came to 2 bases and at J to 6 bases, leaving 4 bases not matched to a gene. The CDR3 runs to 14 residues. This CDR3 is CASSLLSGGDTQYF. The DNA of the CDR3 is TGTGCCAGCAGCTTATTATCGGGAGGGGATACGCAGTATTTT.

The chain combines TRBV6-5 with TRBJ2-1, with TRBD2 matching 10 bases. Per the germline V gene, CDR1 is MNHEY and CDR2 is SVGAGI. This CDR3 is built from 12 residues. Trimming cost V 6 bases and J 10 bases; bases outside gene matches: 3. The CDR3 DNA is TGTGCCAGCAGACCACTAGCGGGAGAGCAGTTCTTC. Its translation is CASRPLAGEQFF.

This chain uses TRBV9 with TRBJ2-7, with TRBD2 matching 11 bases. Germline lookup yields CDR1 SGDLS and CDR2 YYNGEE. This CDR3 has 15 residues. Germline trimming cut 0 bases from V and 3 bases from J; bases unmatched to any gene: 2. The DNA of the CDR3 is TGTGCCAGCAGCGTAGGTGGGACTAGCGGCTACGAGCAGTACTTC. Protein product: CASSVGGTSGYEQYF.

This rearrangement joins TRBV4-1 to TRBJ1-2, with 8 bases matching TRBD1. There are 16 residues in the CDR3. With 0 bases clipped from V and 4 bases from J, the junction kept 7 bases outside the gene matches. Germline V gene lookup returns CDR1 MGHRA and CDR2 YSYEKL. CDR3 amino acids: CASSQDPNRGIYGYTF. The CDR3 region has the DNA TGCGCCAGCAGCCAAGACCCCAACAGGGGGATCTATGGCTACACCTTC.

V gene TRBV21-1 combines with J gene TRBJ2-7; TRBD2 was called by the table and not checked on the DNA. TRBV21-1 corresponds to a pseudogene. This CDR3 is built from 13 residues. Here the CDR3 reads CASSQGLLYEQYF. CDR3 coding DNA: TGTGCCAGCAGCCAGGGACTCCTCTACGAGCAGTACTTC.

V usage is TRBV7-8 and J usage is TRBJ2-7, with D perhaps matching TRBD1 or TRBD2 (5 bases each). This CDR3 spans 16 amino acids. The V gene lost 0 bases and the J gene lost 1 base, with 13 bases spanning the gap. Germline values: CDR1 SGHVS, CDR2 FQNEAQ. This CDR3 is CASSLAGASGSYEQYF. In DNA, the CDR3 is TGTGCCAGCAGCTTAGCCGGGGCTTCGGGATCCTACGAGCAGTACTTC.

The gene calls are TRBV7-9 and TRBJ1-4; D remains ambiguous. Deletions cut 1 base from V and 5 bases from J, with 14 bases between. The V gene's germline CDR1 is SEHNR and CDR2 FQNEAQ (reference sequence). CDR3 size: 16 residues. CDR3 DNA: TGTGCCAGCAGCTTAGTCTCCGCGTACCCGAATGAAAAACTGTTTTTT. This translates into CASSLVSAYPNEKLFF.

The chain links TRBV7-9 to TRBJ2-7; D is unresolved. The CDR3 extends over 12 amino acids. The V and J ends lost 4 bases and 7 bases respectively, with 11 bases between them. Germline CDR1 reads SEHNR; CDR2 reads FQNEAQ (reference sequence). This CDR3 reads CASSSGLREQYF. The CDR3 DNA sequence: TGTGCCAGCAGCTCCGGCCTCAGGGAGCAGTACTTC.